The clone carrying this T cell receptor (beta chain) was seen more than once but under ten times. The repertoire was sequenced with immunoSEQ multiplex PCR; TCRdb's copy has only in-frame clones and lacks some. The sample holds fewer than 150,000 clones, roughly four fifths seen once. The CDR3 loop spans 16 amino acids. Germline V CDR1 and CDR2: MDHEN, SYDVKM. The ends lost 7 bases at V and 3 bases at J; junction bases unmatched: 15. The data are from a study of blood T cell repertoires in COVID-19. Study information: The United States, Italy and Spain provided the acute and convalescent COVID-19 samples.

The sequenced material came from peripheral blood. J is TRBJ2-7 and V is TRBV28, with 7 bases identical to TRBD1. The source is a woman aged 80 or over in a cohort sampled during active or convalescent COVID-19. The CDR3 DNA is TGTGCCAGCACCCCCCTCCCGACGACAGGGAACTACGAGCAGTACGTC. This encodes CASTPLPTTGNYEQYV.